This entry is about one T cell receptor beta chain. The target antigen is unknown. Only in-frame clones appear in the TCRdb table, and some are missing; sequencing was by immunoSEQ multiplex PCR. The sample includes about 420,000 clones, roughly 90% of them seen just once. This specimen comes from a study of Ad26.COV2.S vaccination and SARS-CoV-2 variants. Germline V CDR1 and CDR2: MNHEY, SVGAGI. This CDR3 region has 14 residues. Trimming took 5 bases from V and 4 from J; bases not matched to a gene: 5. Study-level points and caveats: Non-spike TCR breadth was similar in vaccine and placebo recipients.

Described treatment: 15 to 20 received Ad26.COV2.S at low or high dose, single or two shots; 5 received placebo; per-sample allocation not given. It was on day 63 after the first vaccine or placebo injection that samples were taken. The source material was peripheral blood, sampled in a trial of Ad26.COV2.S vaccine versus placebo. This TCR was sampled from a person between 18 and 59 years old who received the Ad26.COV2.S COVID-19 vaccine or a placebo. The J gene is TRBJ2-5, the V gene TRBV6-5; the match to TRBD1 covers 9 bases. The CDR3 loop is CASSRDRGGETQYF. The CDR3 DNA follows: TGTGCCAGCAGTAGAGACAGGGGGGGAGAGACCCAGTACTTC.